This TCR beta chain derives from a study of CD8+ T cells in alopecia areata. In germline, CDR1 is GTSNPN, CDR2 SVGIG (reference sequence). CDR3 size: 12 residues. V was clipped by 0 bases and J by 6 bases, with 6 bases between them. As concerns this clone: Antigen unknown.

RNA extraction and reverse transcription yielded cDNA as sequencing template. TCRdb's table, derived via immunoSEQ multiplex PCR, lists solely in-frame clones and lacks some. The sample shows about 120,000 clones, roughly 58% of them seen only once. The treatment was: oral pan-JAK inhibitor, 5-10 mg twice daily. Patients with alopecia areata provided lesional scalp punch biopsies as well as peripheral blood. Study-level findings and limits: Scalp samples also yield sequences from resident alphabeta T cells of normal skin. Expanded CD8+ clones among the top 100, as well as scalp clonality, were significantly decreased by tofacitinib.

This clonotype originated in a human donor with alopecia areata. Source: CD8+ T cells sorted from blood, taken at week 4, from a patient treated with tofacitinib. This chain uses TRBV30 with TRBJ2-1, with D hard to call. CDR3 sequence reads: CAWSVFVNEQFF. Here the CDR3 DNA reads TGTGCCTGGAGTGTATTTGTCAATGAGCAGTTCTTC.